This T cell receptor beta chain was observed in a study of graft-versus-host responses after intestinal transplantation. Here immunoSEQ multiplex PCR was the method, and the copy in TCRdb shows in-frame clones only, minus some. This table holds 84,000 or so clones, 80% to 95% found once. Concerning this clone: Its antigen is still unknown.

This CDR3 comprises 15 residues. V gave up 5 bases and J gave up 1 base; unmatched junction bases: 4. CDR1 and CDR2 from the germline V gene are SGHTS and YDEGEE. V is TRBV5-8 and J is TRBJ2-3; 10 bases agree with TRBD2. Here the sequenced sample was unstimulated CD4+ T cells sorted from spleen or lymph node cells, taken before intestinal transplant. The source is a human donor who received an intestinal transplant. CDR3 nucleotides: TGTGCCAGCAGTATTGGACTAGCGGGCACAGATACGCAGTATTTT. This translates into CASSIGLAGTDTQYF.